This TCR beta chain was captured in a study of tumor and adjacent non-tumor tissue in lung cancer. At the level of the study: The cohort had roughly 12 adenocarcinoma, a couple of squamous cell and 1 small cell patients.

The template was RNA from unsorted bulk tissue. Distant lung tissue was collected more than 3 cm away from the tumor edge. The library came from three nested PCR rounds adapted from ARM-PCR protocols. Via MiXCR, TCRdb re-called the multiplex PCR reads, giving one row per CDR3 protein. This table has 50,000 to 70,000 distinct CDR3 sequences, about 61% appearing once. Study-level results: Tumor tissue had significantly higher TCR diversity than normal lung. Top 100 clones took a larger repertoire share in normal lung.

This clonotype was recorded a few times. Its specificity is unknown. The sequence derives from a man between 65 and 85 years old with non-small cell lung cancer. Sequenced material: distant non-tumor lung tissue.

This chain's CDR3 is CASSLMAVAYNEQFF. The CDR3 nucleotides are TGTGCCAGCAGCCTGATGGCGGTGGCGTACAATGAGCAGTTCTTC. The chain recombines TRBV7-9 with TRBJ2-1; D is undetermined. Germline assignment: CDR1 SEHNR and CDR2 FQNEAQ (reference sequence). CDR3 length equals 15 residues. V shed 5 bases and J shed 4 bases, with 15 bases lying between them.